Listed here is a single TCR beta chain. What it binds is unknown. Its ends do not fully match the called genes, so a read error is possible. The sample belongs to a study of cytomegalovirus exposure and HLA in healthy donors. The germline gives CDR1 ENHRY, CDR2 SYGVKD. CDR3 length: 16 residues. Study-level findings and limits: Roughly even sequencing depth across donors was the assumption behind the presence/absence analyses. In terms of immune exposure information, only CMV serostatus was available. A later analysis reportedly found that, within productive TCRs, an Asian-associated ancestry cluster had fewer N-insertions than the mean observed across the roughly 700 donors. Investigators reported 150 to 200 TCR beta chains as tied to cytomegalovirus.

PCR used 60 Vbeta primers and 13 Jbeta primers. Sequencing used immunoSEQ multiplex PCR; TCRdb keeps in-frame clones, though not all of them. This sample has 100,000 to 150,000 clones, with around 77% found just once. The receptor was derived from a woman between 50 and 59 years old in good health and CMV-seronegative. The sequencing sample was made of PBMCs. The chain carries TRBV10-3 and TRBJ1-5; TRBD1 aligns across 7 bases. CDR3 sequence: CAISESDRVRNQPQNF. In DNA, the CDR3 is TGTGCCATCAGTGAGTCTGACAGGGTGAGAAATCAGCCCCAGAATTTT.